The sequence of this T cell receptor beta chain was determined in a study of CD8 T cells in Susac syndrome. RNA in amounts of roughly 0.45 to 1 ug was reverse transcribed with random hexamers. TCRdb analysed the immunoSEQ multiplex PCR reads with MiXCR anew, one entry per CDR3 protein. The sample has about 160,000 distinct CDR3 sequences, 90% to 97% seen once. The study, taken as a whole, reports: That the number of individuals in its TCR sequencing and HLA analysis was relatively small was acknowledged by the study.

Negative magnetic isolation gave CD8+ and CD4+ cells; FACS enriched CD8+ TEMRA. About this clonotype itself: Its matching antigen is unknown.

V was clipped by 6 bases and J by 1 base, with 9 bases between them. This CDR3 is 12 amino acids long. CDR1 is DFQATT and CDR2 is SNEGSKA in the germline V gene (reference sequence). This sequence was found in a human donor with Susac syndrome. Material: CD4+ T cells from PBMCs. This sequence joins TRBV20-1 and TRBJ1-2; no reliable D call. As DNA, the CDR3 is TGCAGTGCGCCCACAAATAACTATGGCTACACCTTC. Translation: CSAPTNNYGYTF.